This TCR beta chain was recovered during a study of blood T cell repertoires in COVID-19. The wider study: Samples came from the United States, Italy and Spain, spanning acute and convalescent COVID-19. Sources were T cells, B-cell-depleted T cells, or PBMCs; the material itself was cDNA or gDNA.

Under the authors' procedure: Researchers report that nucleated cell counts were estimated from reference gene primer amplification. Sequencing used immunoSEQ multiplex PCR; TCRdb keeps in-frame clones, though not all of them. Clonal size and the V and J genes are those of that table, whereas D and trimming came from the DNA. The top ten hold 13% of the sample, which has some 100,000 clones, over 80% seen once. The V end was cut by 3 bases, the J end by 5 bases, with 11 bases between. The CDR3 covers 13 residues. Input material: peripheral blood. The chain is built from TRBV12-3 or TRBV12-4 and TRBJ2-7; a possible D gene is TRBD1 (5 bases). This TCR derives from a man aged 45-65 years with active or convalescent COVID-19. The CDR3 DNA is TGTGCCAGCAGTTTCCTAGGGGAAGACGAGCAGTACTTC. It specifies CASSFLGEDEQYF.